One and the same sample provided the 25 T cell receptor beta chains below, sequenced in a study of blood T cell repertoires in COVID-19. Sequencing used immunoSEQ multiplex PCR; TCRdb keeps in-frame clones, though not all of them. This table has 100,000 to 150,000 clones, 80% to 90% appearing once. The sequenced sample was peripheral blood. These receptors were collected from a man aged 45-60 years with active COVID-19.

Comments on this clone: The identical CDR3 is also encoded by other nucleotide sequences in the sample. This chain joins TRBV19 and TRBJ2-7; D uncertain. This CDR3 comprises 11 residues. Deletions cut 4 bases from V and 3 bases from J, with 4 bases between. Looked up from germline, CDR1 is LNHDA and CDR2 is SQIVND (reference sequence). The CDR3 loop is CASSNGYEQYF. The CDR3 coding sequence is TGTGCCAGTAGTAACGGCTACGAGCAGTACTTC.

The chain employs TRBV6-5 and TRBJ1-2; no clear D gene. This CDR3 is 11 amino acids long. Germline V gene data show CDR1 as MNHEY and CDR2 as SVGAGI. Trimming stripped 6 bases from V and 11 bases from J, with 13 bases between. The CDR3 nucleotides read TGTGCCAGCAGGCGTAGTATGAGGTACACCTTC. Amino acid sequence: CASRRSMRYTF.

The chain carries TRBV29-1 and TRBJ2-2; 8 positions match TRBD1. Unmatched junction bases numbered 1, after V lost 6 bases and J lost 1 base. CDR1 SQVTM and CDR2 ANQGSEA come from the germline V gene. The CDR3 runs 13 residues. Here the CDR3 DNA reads TGCAGCGTCGACAGGGGGAACACCGGGGAGCTGTTTTTT. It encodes CSVDRGNTGELFF.

The CDR3 DNA reads TGCGCCACCACCTTGAGGAGGGATAAGGAAGAGACCCAGTACTTC. It yields the protein CATTLRRDKEETQYF. This sequence joins TRBV10-1 and TRBJ2-5; D possibly corresponds to TRBD2 (6 bases). Per germline, CDR1 WNHNN and CDR2 SYGVQD (reference sequence). The CDR3 spans 15 residues. Trimming removed 10 bases from V and 3 bases from J, with 21 bases in between.

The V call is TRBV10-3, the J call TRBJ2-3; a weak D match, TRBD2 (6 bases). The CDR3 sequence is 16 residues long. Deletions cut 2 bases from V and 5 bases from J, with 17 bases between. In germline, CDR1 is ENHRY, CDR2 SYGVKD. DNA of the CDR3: TGTGCCATCAGTGAGGGGGGGAGAGGGGCTAAAGATACGCAGTATTTT. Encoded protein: CAISEGGRGAKDTQYF.

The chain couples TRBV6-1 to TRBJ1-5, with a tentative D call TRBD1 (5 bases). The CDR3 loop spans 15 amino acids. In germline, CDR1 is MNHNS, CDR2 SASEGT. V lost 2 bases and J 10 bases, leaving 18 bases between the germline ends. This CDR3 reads CASSESRQLSRPQHF. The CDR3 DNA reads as TGTGCCAGCAGTGAAAGTCGACAGCTCTCCCGCCCCCAGCATTTT.

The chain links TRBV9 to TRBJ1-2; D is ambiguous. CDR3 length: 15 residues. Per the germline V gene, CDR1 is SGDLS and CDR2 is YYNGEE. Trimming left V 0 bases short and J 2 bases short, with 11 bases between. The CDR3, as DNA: TGTGCCAGCAGCGTAGCAGACACGATAAACTATGGCTACACCTTC. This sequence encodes CASSVADTINYGYTF.

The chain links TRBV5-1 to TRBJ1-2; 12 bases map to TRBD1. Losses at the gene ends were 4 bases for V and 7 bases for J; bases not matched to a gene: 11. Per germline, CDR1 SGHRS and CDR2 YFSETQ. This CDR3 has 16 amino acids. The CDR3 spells CASSATGTGGDRGYTF. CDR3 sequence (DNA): TGCGCCAGCAGCGCGACCGGGACAGGGGGCGATCGTGGCTACACCTTC.

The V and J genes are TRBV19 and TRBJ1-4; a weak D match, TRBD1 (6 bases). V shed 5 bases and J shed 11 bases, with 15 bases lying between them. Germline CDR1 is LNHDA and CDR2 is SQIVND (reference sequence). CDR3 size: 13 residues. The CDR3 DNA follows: TGTGCCAGTAGTCAAACCACAGGGACGAAACTGTTTTTT. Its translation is CASSQTTGTKLFF.

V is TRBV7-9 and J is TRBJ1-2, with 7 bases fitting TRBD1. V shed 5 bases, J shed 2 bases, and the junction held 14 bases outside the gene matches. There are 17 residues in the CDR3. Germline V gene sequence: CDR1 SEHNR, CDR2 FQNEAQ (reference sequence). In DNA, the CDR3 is TGTGCCAGCAGCCAATTTCCCGAACGGACAGGCAACTATGGCTACACCTTC. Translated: CASSQFPERTGNYGYTF.

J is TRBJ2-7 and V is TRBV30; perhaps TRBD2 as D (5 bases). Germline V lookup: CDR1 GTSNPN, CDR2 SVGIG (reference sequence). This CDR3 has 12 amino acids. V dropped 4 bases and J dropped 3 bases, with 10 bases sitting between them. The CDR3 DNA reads TGTGCCTGGACGGGGATTGTCTACGAGCAGTACTTC. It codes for CAWTGIVYEQYF.

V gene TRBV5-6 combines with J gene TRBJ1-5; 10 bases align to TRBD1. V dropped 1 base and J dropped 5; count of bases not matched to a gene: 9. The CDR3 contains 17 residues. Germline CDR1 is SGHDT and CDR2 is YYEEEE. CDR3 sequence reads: CASSLTVRTGGHQPQHF. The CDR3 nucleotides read TGTGCCAGCAGCTTGACGGTTAGGACAGGGGGGCATCAGCCCCAGCATTTT.

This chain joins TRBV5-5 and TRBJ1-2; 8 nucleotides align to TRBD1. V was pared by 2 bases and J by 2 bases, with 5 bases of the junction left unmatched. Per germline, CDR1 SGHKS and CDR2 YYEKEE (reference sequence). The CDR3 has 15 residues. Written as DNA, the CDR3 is TGTGCCAGCAGCTTAACAGGGGGTGGAAACTATGGCTACACCTTC. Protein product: CASSLTGGGNYGYTF.

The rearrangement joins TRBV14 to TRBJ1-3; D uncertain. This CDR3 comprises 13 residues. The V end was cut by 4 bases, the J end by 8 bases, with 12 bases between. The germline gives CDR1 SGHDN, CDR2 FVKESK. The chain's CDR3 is CASSRFQVDTIYF. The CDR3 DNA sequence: TGTGCCAGCAGCCGATTCCAGGTGGACACCATATATTTT.

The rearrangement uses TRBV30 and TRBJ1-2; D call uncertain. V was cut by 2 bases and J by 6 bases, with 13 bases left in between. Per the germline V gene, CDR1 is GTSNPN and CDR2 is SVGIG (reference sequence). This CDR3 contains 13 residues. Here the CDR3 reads CAWSPGPGHGYTF. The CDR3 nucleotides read TGTGCCTGGAGTCCTGGCCCTGGCCATGGCTACACCTTC. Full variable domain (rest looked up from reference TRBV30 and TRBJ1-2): SQTIHQWPATLVQPVGSPLSLECTVEGTSNPNLYWYRQAAGRGLQLLFYSVGIGQISSEVPQNLSASRPQDRQFILSSKKLLLSDSGFYLCAWSPGPGHGYTFGSGTRLTVV.

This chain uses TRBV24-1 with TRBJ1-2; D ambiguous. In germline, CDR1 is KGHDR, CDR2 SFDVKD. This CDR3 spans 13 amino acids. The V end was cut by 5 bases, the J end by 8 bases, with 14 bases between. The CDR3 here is CATSAGNAMGYTF. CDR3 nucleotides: TGTGCCACCAGTGCCGGGAACGCTATGGGCTACACCTTC.

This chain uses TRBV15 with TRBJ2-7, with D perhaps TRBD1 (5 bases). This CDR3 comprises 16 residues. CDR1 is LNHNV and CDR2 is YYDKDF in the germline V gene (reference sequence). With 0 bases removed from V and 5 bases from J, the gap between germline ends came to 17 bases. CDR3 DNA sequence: TGTGCCACCAGCAGAGATCGAGTACGGCAGGGCAACGAGCAGTACTTC. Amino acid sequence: CATSRDRVRQGNEQYF.

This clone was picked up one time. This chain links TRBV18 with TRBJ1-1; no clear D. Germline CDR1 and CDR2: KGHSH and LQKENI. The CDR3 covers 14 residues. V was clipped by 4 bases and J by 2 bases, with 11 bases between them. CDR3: CASSRGSFNTEAFF. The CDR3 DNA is TGTGCCAGCTCACGCGGGTCTTTTAACACTGAAGCTTTCTTT.

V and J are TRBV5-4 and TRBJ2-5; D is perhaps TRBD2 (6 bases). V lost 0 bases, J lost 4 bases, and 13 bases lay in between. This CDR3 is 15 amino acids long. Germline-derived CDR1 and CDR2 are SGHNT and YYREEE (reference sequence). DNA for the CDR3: TGTGCCAGCAGCTTGGAACTTAGCGGAATAGAGACCCAGTACTTC. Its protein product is CASSLELSGIETQYF.

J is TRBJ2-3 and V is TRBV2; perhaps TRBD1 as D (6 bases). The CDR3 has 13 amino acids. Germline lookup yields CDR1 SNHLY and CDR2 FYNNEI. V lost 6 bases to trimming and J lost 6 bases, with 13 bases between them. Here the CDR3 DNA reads TGTGCCAGCAGCAACCGAAGGGGGGATACGCAGTATTTT. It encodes CASSNRRGDTQYF.

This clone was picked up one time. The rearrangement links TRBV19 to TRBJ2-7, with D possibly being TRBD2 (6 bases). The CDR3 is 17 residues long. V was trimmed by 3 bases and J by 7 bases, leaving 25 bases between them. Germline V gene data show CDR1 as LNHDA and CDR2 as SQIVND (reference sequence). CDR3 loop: CASSMETRVSGSTEQYF. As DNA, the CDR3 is TGTGCCAGTAGTATGGAGACTAGAGTTTCCGGATCGACGGAGCAGTACTTC.

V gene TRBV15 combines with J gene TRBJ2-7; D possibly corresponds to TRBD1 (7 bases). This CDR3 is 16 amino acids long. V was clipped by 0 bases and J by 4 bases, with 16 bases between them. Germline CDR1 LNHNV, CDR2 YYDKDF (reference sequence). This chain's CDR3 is CATSRDRGGGGYEQYF. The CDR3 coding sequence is TGTGCCACCAGCAGAGATCGAGGAGGGGGCGGTTACGAGCAGTACTTC.

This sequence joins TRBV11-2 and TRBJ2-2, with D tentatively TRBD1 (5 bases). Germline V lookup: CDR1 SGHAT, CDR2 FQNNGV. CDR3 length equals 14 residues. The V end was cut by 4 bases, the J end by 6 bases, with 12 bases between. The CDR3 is CASSSQGKAGELFF. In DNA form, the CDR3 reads TGTGCCAGCAGCTCTCAGGGAAAAGCCGGGGAGCTGTTTTTT.

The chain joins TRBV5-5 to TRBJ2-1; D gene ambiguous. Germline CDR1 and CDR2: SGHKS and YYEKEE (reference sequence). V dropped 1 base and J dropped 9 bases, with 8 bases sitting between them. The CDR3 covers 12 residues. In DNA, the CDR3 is TGTGCCAGCAGCTTGTCGGAGATTGAGCAGTTCTTC. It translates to CASSLSEIEQFF.

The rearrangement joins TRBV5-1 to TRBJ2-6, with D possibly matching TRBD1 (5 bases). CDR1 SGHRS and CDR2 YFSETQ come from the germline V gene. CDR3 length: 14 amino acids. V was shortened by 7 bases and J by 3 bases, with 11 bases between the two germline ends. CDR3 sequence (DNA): TGCGCCAGCGGCGAAGGGGTTGGGGCCAACGTCCTGACTTTC. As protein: CASGEGVGANVLTF.